This T cell receptor beta chain was profiled in a study of CD8+ T cells in alopecia areata. Points from the study as a whole: Scalp samples also yield sequences of resident alphabeta T cells from normal skin.

Separation of pooled cutaneous lymph node cells was by sorting with CD4, CD8alpha, NKG2D, NKG2ACE and other markers. This clone was seen a handful of times. As yet, its antigen is unknown. Any gene name here is a mouse gene name. The read stops 4 residues short of the end of the CDR3; the missing end is completed from the germline J gene. Other DNA variants within this sample encode the same CDR3. J was trimmed by 1 base and V by 0 bases; bases with no gene match: 3. The CDR3 runs 16 residues. Germline CDR1 reads NSQYPW; CDR2 reads LRSPGD (reference sequence). Extracted from the samples, RNA was reverse transcribed into cDNA to serve as the sequencing template. Some clones are missing from TCRdb's copy, which holds only in-frame ones; the method was immunoSEQ multiplex PCR. The sample was found to contain about 300,000 clones, and every one recurs.

Sequencing was done on a sample of CD4+ T cells sorted from a lymph node. This TCR derives from a C3H/HeJ mouse with alopecia areata. This strain has MHC haplotype H2-k. V usage is TRBV1 and J usage is TRBJ2-1, with 7 bases matching TRBD1. CDR3: CTCSAERDRNYAEQFF. The part of the CDR3 DNA that was read is TGCACCTGCAGTGCAGAAAGGGACAGAAACTATGCT.